This TCR beta chain appears in the sequencing data of a study of blood T cells in healthy people across ages. In each sample, at least 6.5 million PBMCs were isolated. This CDR3 is built from 11 residues. Germline V gene lookup returns CDR1 SQVTM and CDR2 ANQGSEA. V was clipped by 4 bases and J by 11 bases, with 14 bases between them. This clonotype was seen a few times. PCR was performed a second time for roughly 7 to 12 cycles using a sample-barcoded 5' primer and a J-beta primer mix. A single record per CDR3 protein comes from TCRdb applying MiXCR to the 5' RACE reads. The top ten hold 7% to 9% of the sample, which has some 1.4 million distinct CDR3 sequences, around 39% seen once.

The sample taken for sequencing was blood. This clonotype was obtained from a woman aged 18-30 years in good health. The rearrangement uses TRBV29-1 and TRBJ2-5, with D perhaps matching TRBD2 (6 bases). The CDR3 DNA reads TGCAGCGTTGGGCCCTCGGGGGAGCAGTACTTC. This gives the protein CSVGPSGEQYF.